The 26 T cell receptor beta chains given below trace back to one sample, sequenced in a study of identical twins. TCRdb analysed the 5' RACE reads with MiXCR anew, one entry per CDR3 protein. The repertoire consists of roughly 260,000 distinct CDR3 sequences, with more than 12% occurring once and the leading ten covering under 9.5%. The sample taken for sequencing was memory (CD45RO+) T cells sorted from blood. These receptors all come from a woman younger than 30 in good health.

This clonotype has at least ten counts. The rearrangement joins TRBV10-3 to TRBJ2-5; 10 nucleotides align to TRBD2. CDR1 ENHRY and CDR2 SYGVKD come from the germline V gene. The CDR3 runs 15 residues. Trimming at V came to 11 bases and at J to 4 bases, leaving 13 bases not matched to a gene. For the CDR3, the DNA is TGTGCCTCAAATGGTGCTAGCGGGAGTGGAGAGACCCAGTACTTC. Translated, it gives CASNGASGSGETQYF.

The genes are TRBV6-5 and TRBJ2-5; D remains unclear. V dropped 0 bases and J dropped 4 bases, with 9 bases sitting between them. This CDR3 is 14 amino acids long. Looked up from germline, CDR1 is MNHEY and CDR2 is SVGAGI. CDR3 DNA sequence: TGTGCCAGCAGTTACTCGAAGGTGGGAGAGACCCAGTACTTC. This gives the protein CASSYSKVGETQYF.

This clonotype occurred a few times. J is TRBJ2-7 and V is TRBV20-1; D is perhaps TRBD1 (6 bases). With 2 bases removed from V and 4 bases from J, the gap between germline ends came to 12 bases. This CDR3 is built from 13 residues. Germline CDR1 and CDR2: DFQATT and SNEGSKA (reference sequence). The CDR3 DNA is TGCAGTGCTAGAACAGGGACGCTGTACGAGCAGTACTTC. Amino acid sequence: CSARTGTLYEQYF.

This clonotype was observed a few times. V and J are TRBV4-2 and TRBJ1-4; 7 bases are shared with TRBD1. The V gene's germline CDR1 is LGHNA and CDR2 YNFKEQ. CDR3 length equals 15 residues. V shed 8 bases, J shed 7 bases, and the junction held 13 bases outside the gene matches. The CDR3 nucleotides are TGTGCCAGCGGATCTAGACAGGGTTCAGCTGAAAAACTGTTTTTT. This gives the protein CASGSRQGSAEKLFF.

This clonotype was seen only a few times. The rearrangement links TRBV6-6 to TRBJ1-2, with D uncertain. The germline CDR1 and CDR2 sequences are MNHNY and SVGAGI (reference sequence). The V end lost 6 bases, the J end lost 7 bases, and 9 bases lay between the germline ends. This CDR3 comprises 11 residues. CDR3 region: CASREEGGYTF. For the CDR3, the DNA is TGTGCCAGCAGAGAAGAAGGTGGCTACACCTTC.

The chain links TRBV6-5 to TRBJ1-1; the D gene is possibly TRBD1 (6 bases). V gave up 6 bases and J gave up 7 bases, with 15 bases separating them. The length of the CDR3 is 13 residues. The germline V gene encodes CDR1 MNHEY and CDR2 SVGAGI. The CDR3 coding sequence is TGTGCCAGCAGCTATCTCGGACAGCTTGAAGCTTTCTTT. Translation gives CASSYLGQLEAFF.

The chain links TRBV6-5 to TRBJ1-6; D perhaps matches TRBD1 (6 bases). Germline V lookup: CDR1 MNHEY, CDR2 SVGAGI. The CDR3 extends over 15 amino acids. The germline V and J ends were trimmed by 1 base and 9 bases, with 13 bases remaining between them. This CDR3 is CASSYFGGQASPLHF. CDR3 nucleotide sequence: TGTGCCAGCAGTTACTTCGGGGGGCAAGCTTCACCCCTCCACTTT.

The table lists this clonotype with a few counts. V gene TRBV7-9 combines with J gene TRBJ2-5, with 9 bases that match TRBD1. V shed 3 bases and J 5 bases; nucleotides not matched to a gene: 7. CDR1 and CDR2 (germline): SEHNR, FQNEAQ (reference sequence). The CDR3 is 15 residues long. The DNA of the CDR3 is TGTGCCAGCAGCTTGGGGACAGGGCGAGGGGAGACCCAGTACTTC. Its protein product is CASSLGTGRGETQYF.

There are a few counts of this clonotype. This chain connects TRBV25-1 to TRBJ1-1; tentative D call: TRBD1 (6 bases). CDR1 and CDR2 (germline): MGHDK, SYGVNS. V lost 6 bases and J 6 bases, leaving 20 bases between the germline ends. CDR3 length: 15 residues. In nucleotides, the CDR3 is TGTGCCAGCAGCCCTCCAGGGGCCTCTGGGCCTGAAGCTTTCTTT. Protein product: CASSPPGASGPEAFF.

The chain combines TRBV20-1 with TRBJ2-5; D is possibly TRBD1 (5 bases). The CDR3 runs to 15 residues. The germline V gene encodes CDR1 DFQATT and CDR2 SNEGSKA (reference sequence). Trimming pared 0 bases from V and 0 bases from J, leaving 11 bases between. The CDR3 DNA sequence: TGCAGTGCTAGAGATAGTTCGACAGACCAAGAGACCCAGTACTTC. Translation gives CSARDSSTDQETQYF.

The V gene is TRBV11-3, the J gene TRBJ2-7; D is possibly TRBD1 (7 bases). The V end lost 2 bases, the J end lost 5 bases, and 13 bases lay between the germline ends. Germline V gene sequence: CDR1 SGHNT, CDR2 YENEEA. CDR3 length equals 14 residues. CDR3 DNA: TGTGCCAGCAGCTTAAGGAGGGGGCAGGACGAGCAGTACTTC. It specifies CASSLRRGQDEQYF.

The V and J genes are TRBV7-9 and TRBJ2-7; D may match TRBD1 or TRBD2 (5 bases each). Germline V gene sequence: CDR1 SEHNR, CDR2 FQNEAQ (reference sequence). The V end lost 1 base, the J end lost 6 bases, and 10 bases lay between the germline ends. The CDR3 has 13 amino acids. CDR3 nucleotide sequence: TGTGCCAGCAGCTTAGGGGGACCTAGCGAGCAGTACTTC. Translated, it gives CASSLGGPSEQYF.

The J gene is TRBJ1-4, the V gene TRBV7-9; D gene unclear. CDR1 SEHNR and CDR2 FQNEAQ come from the germline V gene (reference sequence). The CDR3 sequence is 15 residues long. The V gene lost 2 bases and the J gene lost 7 bases, with 14 bases spanning the gap. CDR3 DNA: TGTGCCAGCAGCTTATTGGGATCTAGCGGTGAAAAACTGTTTTTT. This gives the protein CASSLLGSSGEKLFF.

The sample holds a few counts of this clonotype. The chain joins TRBV30 to TRBJ2-7, with D possibly TRBD2 on 6 matching bases. V lost 2 bases and J lost 6, with 17 bases in between. The CDR3 loop spans 14 amino acids. CDR1 and CDR2 from the germline V gene are GTSNPN and SVGIG (reference sequence). This chain's CDR3 is CAWSPGGTLSEQYF. The CDR3 DNA follows: TGTGCCTGGAGTCCTGGGGGGACCCTGAGCGAGCAGTACTTC.

This clonotype has a handful of counts. The chain couples TRBV5-1 to TRBJ2-2; TRBD1 is a possible D gene (5 bases). Germline V gene sequence: CDR1 SGHRS, CDR2 YFSETQ. Deletions cut 3 bases from V and 6 bases from J, with 9 bases between. The CDR3 is made up of 13 amino acids. This chain's CDR3 is CASSYRQPGELFF. Written as DNA, the CDR3 is TGCGCCAGCAGCTACCGACAGCCCGGGGAGCTGTTTTTT.

V gene TRBV10-3 combines with J gene TRBJ2-6; D unresolved. This CDR3 has 14 amino acids. Trimming stripped 8 bases from V and 0 bases from J, with 8 bases between. In germline, CDR1 is ENHRY, CDR2 SYGVKD. The CDR3 bases are TGTGCCATCTCATACCCCTCTGGGGCCAACGTCCTGACTTTC. Translating it yields CAISYPSGANVLTF.

This clonotype was detected only a few times. The rearrangement uses TRBV5-5 and TRBJ1-1, with D tentatively TRBD1 (6 bases). Germline CDR1 reads SGHKS; CDR2 reads YYEKEE (reference sequence). The germline V and J ends were trimmed by 0 bases and 0 bases, with 12 bases remaining between them. The CDR3 covers 16 residues. The chain's CDR3 is CASSLGGGLLNTEAFF. Here the CDR3 DNA reads TGTGCCAGCAGCTTGGGAGGGGGACTCTTGAACACTGAAGCTTTCTTT.

Only a few counts were recorded for this clonotype. This chain joins TRBV20-1 and TRBJ1-5; TRBD1 might be the D (5 bases). Germline V CDR1 and CDR2: DFQATT, SNEGSKA (reference sequence). V was shortened by 4 bases and J by 2 bases, with 12 bases between the two germline ends. The CDR3 is 14 amino acids. The CDR3 nucleotides are TGCAGTGCTAACGGGGCAATGGGCAATCAGCCCCAGCATTTT. Its protein product is CSANGAMGNQPQHF.

This clonotype showed up many times. The V call is TRBV12-3 or TRBV12-4, the J call TRBJ1-4, with D possibly matching TRBD1 (5 bases). There are 14 residues in the CDR3. Trimming removed 6 bases at V and 6 bases at J, with 14 bases between. In nucleotides, the CDR3 is TGTGCCAGCAGCTCCCGACAGCCGTATGAAAAACTGTTTTTT. This gives the protein CASSSRQPYEKLFF.

The chain is built from TRBV3-1 and TRBJ2-7; TRBD2 matches 8 bases. This CDR3 has 13 amino acids. Per the germline V gene, CDR1 is LGHDT and CDR2 is YNNKEL (reference sequence). J lost 3 bases, V lost 8 bases, and 6 bases had no gene match. The CDR3 bases are TGTGCCAGCGGAGCGGGGGAGCACTACGAGCAGTACTTC. Amino acid sequence: CASGAGEHYEQYF.

A few counts support this clonotype. The chain carries TRBV20-1 and TRBJ2-3; D possibly corresponds to TRBD2 (6 bases). Trimming stripped 3 bases from V and 0 bases from J, with 13 bases between. Per the germline V gene, CDR1 is DFQATT and CDR2 is SNEGSKA (reference sequence). The CDR3 is made up of 15 amino acids. CDR3 sequence: CSASPGVSSTDTQYF. The CDR3 region has the DNA TGCAGTGCTAGCCCGGGAGTCTCTAGCACAGATACGCAGTATTTT.

In its sample, this clonotype was seen a few times. The CDR3 sequence is CASSQGPPAGSAYNEQFF. The CDR3 DNA reads TGCGCCAGCAGCCAAGGGCCTCCCGCGGGGAGCGCCTACAATGAGCAGTTCTTC. The V gene is TRBV4-3, the J gene TRBJ2-1; possibly TRBD2 for D (6 bases). Germline CDR1 is LGHNA and CDR2 is YSLEER. V shed 1 base and J shed 2 bases, with 18 bases lying between them. This CDR3 has 18 amino acids.

There are a few counts of this clonotype. The chain joins TRBV20-1 to TRBJ2-4, with D possibly TRBD1 on 6 matching bases. Germline lookup yields CDR1 DFQATT and CDR2 SNEGSKA (reference sequence). Trimming took off 0 bases at V and 0 bases at J, with 12 bases between the two ends. The CDR3 spans 16 residues. CDR3 amino acids: CSARDPGHLAKNIQYF. The CDR3, as DNA: TGCAGTGCTAGAGATCCGGGACATCTAGCCAAAAACATTCAGTACTTC.

As to this clonotype: An end of the junction differs from the germline gene, which may be a read error. The V gene is TRBV5-1, the J gene TRBJ2-5; the D call may be TRBD1 or TRBD2 (6 bases each). Germline assignment: CDR1 SGHRS and CDR2 YFSETQ. The CDR3 is 15 amino acids. CDR3 DNA: TGCGCCAGCATCTTGTCGGGGGCGCGCCAAGAGACCCAGTACTTC. The encoded protein is CASILSGARQETQYF.

This clonotype was observed many times. This chain connects TRBV6-6 to TRBJ2-7; maybe TRBD2 (5 bases). The CDR3 runs 12 residues. V shed 4 bases and J shed 2 bases, with 6 bases lying between them. Germline-derived CDR1 and CDR2 are MNHNY and SVGAGI (reference sequence). The CDR3 loop reads CASSFGTYEQYF. CDR3 DNA: TGTGCCAGCAGTTTCGGGACCTACGAGCAGTACTTC.

This clonotype was seen many times. The gene calls are TRBV3-1 and TRBJ1-2, with D hard to call. The V gene's germline CDR1 is LGHDT and CDR2 YNNKEL (reference sequence). Trimming shortened V by 4 bases and J by 6 bases, and 12 bases separated the two germline ends. The CDR3 consists of 13 residues. CDR3 nucleotide sequence: TGTGCCAGCAGCCTAGAACGAGGGAATGGCTACACCTTC. Amino acid sequence: CASSLERGNGYTF.